Listed here are 32 T cell receptor beta chains from one sample, sequenced in a study of blood T cell repertoires in COVID-19. Repertoires were generated with immunoSEQ multiplex PCR, while TCRdb's copy carries only in-frame clones and drops some. This table holds roughly 42,000 clones, around 85% found once. Sequencing used peripheral blood. The receptors stem from a human donor in a cohort sampled during active COVID-19.

The rearrangement links TRBV5-1 to TRBJ2-3, with D possibly being TRBD2 (6 bases). V was trimmed by 5 bases and J by 4 bases, leaving 11 bases between them. The CDR3 is 13 amino acids. Germline CDR1 reads SGHRS; CDR2 reads YFSETQ. CDR3 DNA: TGCGCCAGCAGGGAGGGGACTCCAGATACGCAGTATTTT. Translated, it gives CASREGTPDTQYF.

The chain links TRBV7-9 to TRBJ1-4; 11 bases line up with TRBD1. Losses at the gene ends were 5 bases for V and 3 bases for J; bases not matched to a gene: 11. CDR1 is SEHNR and CDR2 is FQNEAQ in the germline V gene (reference sequence). The CDR3 runs to 18 residues. CDR3 region: CASSVGTGGRAANEKLFF. The CDR3 region has the DNA TGTGCCAGCAGCGTCGGGACAGGGGGAAGAGCTGCTAATGAAAAACTGTTTTTT.

The rearrangement joins TRBV30 to TRBJ1-2, with D tentatively TRBD1 (6 bases). The CDR3 length is 14 residues. The V gene lost 3 bases and the J gene lost 1 base, with 12 bases spanning the gap. Germline V gene lookup returns CDR1 GTSNPN and CDR2 SVGIG (reference sequence). CDR3 sequence: CAWRRGQNNYGYTF. In nucleotides, the CDR3 is TGTGCCTGGAGGAGGGGACAAAATAACTATGGCTACACCTTC.

The gene calls are TRBV7-8 and TRBJ2-2; a possible D gene is TRBD1 (6 bases). Trimming removed 11 bases from V and 1 base from J, with 11 bases in between. Germline V CDR1 and CDR2: SGHVS, FQNEAQ. This CDR3 contains 13 residues. The CDR3 sequence is CASGTRNTGELFF. CDR3 DNA sequence: TGTGCCTCCGGGACAAGGAACACCGGGGAGCTGTTTTTT. Combining the CDR3 with reference TRBV7-8 and TRBJ2-2 gives the whole variable domain GAGVSQSPRYKVAKRGQDVALRCDPISGHVSLFWYQQALGQGPEFLTYFQNEAQLDKSGLPSDRFFAERPEGSVSTLKIQRTQQEDSAVYLCASGTRNTGELFFGEGSRLTVL.

The chain joins TRBV24-1 to TRBJ2-3; perhaps TRBD2 as D (6 bases). CDR1 is KGHDR, CDR2 SFDVKD, per germline. Trimming took 4 bases from V and 4 from J, leaving 11 bases between them. The CDR3 has 14 residues. In DNA form, the CDR3 reads TGTGCCACCAGTGACTATGGGGGGTCAGATACGCAGTATTTT. Its translation is CATSDYGGSDTQYF.

The V gene is TRBV10-3, the J gene TRBJ2-3; 7 positions match TRBD1. Germline V gene lookup returns CDR1 ENHRY and CDR2 SYGVKD. The CDR3 totals 15 residues. Germline trimming cut 6 bases from V and 1 base from J; bases unmatched to any gene: 7. The CDR3 here is CAISLGQFGTDTQYF. Written as DNA, the CDR3 is TGTGCCATCAGCTTGGGACAGTTCGGCACAGATACGCAGTATTTT.

This chain uses TRBV9 with TRBJ1-3; unclear D gene. This CDR3 comprises 13 residues. Germline loops: CDR1 SGDLS, CDR2 YYNGEE. The germline V and J ends were trimmed by 3 bases and 4 bases, with 8 bases remaining between them. The CDR3 DNA sequence: TGTGCCAGCAGCGCAGTTCAGGGAAACACCATATATTTT. Protein product: CASSAVQGNTIYF.

The chain recombines TRBV7-2 with TRBJ1-1; D possibly corresponds to TRBD1 (5 bases). CDR3 length: 16 residues. Deletions cut 2 bases from V and 3 bases from J, with 16 bases between. Germline lookup yields CDR1 SGHTA and CDR2 FQGNSA. CDR3 sequence: CASSLYGGSGDTEAFF. The CDR3 coding sequence is TGTGCCAGCAGCTTATACGGGGGGAGTGGCGACACTGAAGCTTTCTTT.

The CDR3 sequence: CATSRDGRGTALNTEAFF. CDR3 sequence (DNA): TGTGCCACCAGCAGAGATGGTCGGGGGACGGCTTTGAACACTGAAGCTTTCTTT. The chain carries TRBV15 and TRBJ1-1, with a tentative D call TRBD1 (5 bases). Germline V lookup: CDR1 LNHNV, CDR2 YYDKDF (reference sequence). CDR3 size: 18 residues. The V gene lost 0 bases and the J gene lost 0 bases, with 17 bases spanning the gap.

The chain recombines TRBV19 with TRBJ2-3; D uncertain. Germline V CDR1 and CDR2: LNHDA, SQIVND (reference sequence). V was clipped by 3 bases and J by 2 bases, with 9 bases between them. The CDR3 has 14 amino acids. The CDR3: CASSIRLFTDTQYF. The CDR3 nucleotides are TGTGCCAGTAGTATCAGGCTCTTCACAGATACGCAGTATTTT.

The rearrangement uses TRBV5-1 and TRBJ2-3, with TRBD2 as a possible D gene (6 bases). The V end was cut by 2 bases, the J end by 0 bases, with 10 bases between. The CDR3 extends over 15 amino acids. Germline CDR1 is SGHRS and CDR2 is YFSETQ. The CDR3 spells CASSFRGASTDTQYF. The CDR3 DNA reads as TGCGCCAGCAGCTTCCGCGGGGCCAGCACAGATACGCAGTATTTT.

On this clone itself: Other DNA sequences from this sample encode an identical CDR3 as well. The J gene is TRBJ1-3, the V gene TRBV4-1; D not certain. The CDR3 runs to 14 residues. Trimming removed 2 bases from V and 0 bases from J, with 5 bases in between. The V gene's germline CDR1 is MGHRA and CDR2 YSYEKL. The CDR3 loop is CASSQSSSGNTIYF. As DNA, the CDR3 is TGCGCCAGCAGCCAATCATCCTCTGGAAACACCATATATTTT.

The genes are TRBV13 and TRBJ2-3; 8 nucleotides agree with TRBD2. The CDR3 spans 15 residues. Germline V gene data show CDR1 as PRHDT and CDR2 as FYEKMQ (reference sequence). J gave up 1 base and V 2 bases, and 2 bases lay outside the gene matches. The CDR3: CASSLRRGGTDTQYF. The CDR3 region has the DNA TGTGCCAGCAGCTTAAGGCGGGGGGGCACAGATACGCAGTATTTT.

V and J are TRBV3-1 (or the pseudogene TRBV3-2) and TRBJ2-3; 9 positions match TRBD1. There are 14 residues in the CDR3. Germline CDR1 and CDR2: LGHDT and YNNKEL (reference sequence). The V segment lost 4 bases and the J segment 6 bases; nucleotides outside the gene matches: 5. The CDR3 is CASSRTGASDTQYF. The CDR3 DNA is TGTGCCAGCAGCCGGACAGGGGCCAGTGATACGCAGTATTTT.

The chain has TRBV30 and TRBJ2-2, with D possibly being TRBD1 (5 bases). Germline values: CDR1 GTSNPN, CDR2 SVGIG (reference sequence). The CDR3 is 15 amino acids. Trimming stripped 1 base from V and 2 bases from J, with 11 bases between. The DNA for the CDR3 is TGTGCCTGGAGTGGTAAGACAGATAACACCGGGGAGCTGTTTTTT. Translating it yields CAWSGKTDNTGELFF.

V gene TRBV5-6 combines with J gene TRBJ1-1; 7 nucleotides align to TRBD1. The V gene end was trimmed by 3 bases and the J gene end by 6 bases; junction bases not matched to a gene: 8. The CDR3 has 14 amino acids. Germline-derived CDR1 and CDR2 are SGHDT and YYEEEE. The CDR3 sequence: CASSWGTEIAEAFF. Here the CDR3 DNA reads TGTGCCAGCAGCTGGGGGACAGAGATCGCTGAAGCTTTCTTT.

The chain joins TRBV24-1 to TRBJ2-3; D unresolved. There are 14 residues in the CDR3. V lost 4 bases and J 3 bases, leaving 10 bases between the germline ends. From germline, CDR1 is KGHDR and CDR2 SFDVKD. The DNA of the CDR3 is TGTGCCACCAGTGACTTAGAGAGAACAGATACGCAGTATTTT. It specifies CATSDLERTDTQYF.

The gene calls are TRBV7-9 and TRBJ2-2; tentatively, D is TRBD2 (5 bases). The CDR3 covers 16 residues. Deletions cut 5 bases from V and 3 bases from J, with 16 bases between. Per the germline V gene, CDR1 is SEHNR and CDR2 is FQNEAQ (reference sequence). CDR3 amino acids: CASSPRGGRDTGELFF. CDR3 nucleotide sequence: TGTGCCAGCAGCCCACGCGGCGGGCGCGACACCGGGGAGCTGTTTTTT. The variable domain in full, with the rest retrieved from reference TRBV7-9 and TRBJ2-2, is DTGVSQNPRHKITKRGQNVTFRCDPISEHNRLYWYRQTLGQGPEFLTYFQNEAQLEKSRLLSDRFSAERPKGSFSTLEIQRTEQGDSAMYLCASSPRGGRDTGELFFGEGSRLTVL.

The chain recombines TRBV20-1 with TRBJ2-5; D gene ambiguous. The CDR3 loop spans 12 amino acids. V lost 3 bases and J 3 bases, leaving 8 bases between the germline ends. From germline, CDR1 is DFQATT and CDR2 SNEGSKA (reference sequence). As DNA, the CDR3 is TGCAGTGCTAGTGGGCAGAAAGAGACCCAGTACTTC. Protein: CSASGQKETQYF.

Points on this clone: Germline is not matched at one junction end, which may reflect a read error. This CDR3 is also generated by other DNA sequences in the sample. The rearrangement links TRBV3-1 (or the pseudogene TRBV3-2) to TRBJ1-5; maybe TRBD1 (6 bases). The CDR3 contains 12 residues. Germline V CDR1 and CDR2: LGHDT, YNNKEL (reference sequence). This chain's CDR3 is CASSLLGGPQHF. The DNA for the CDR3 is TGTGCCAGTAGCCTGCTAGGGGGGCCCCAGCATTTT.

Here the CDR3 reads CASGYRGRIVEKLFF. The DNA for the CDR3 is TGTGCCAGCGGATACAGGGGGCGTATAGTTGAAAAACTGTTTTTT. V gene TRBV28 combines with J gene TRBJ1-4, with 9 positions matching TRBD1. Unmatched junction bases numbered 11, after V lost 8 bases and J lost 7 bases. This CDR3 is built from 15 residues. Germline V CDR1 and CDR2: MDHEN, SYDVKM.

The chain is built from TRBV6-5 and TRBJ1-1; 10 bases are a match to TRBD1. The CDR3 length is 14 residues. Trimming removed 6 bases from V and 3 bases from J; junction bases left unmatched: 4. Germline CDR1 and CDR2: MNHEY and SVGAGI. For the CDR3, the DNA is TGTGCCAGCAGGACAGGGGGCACGGACACTGAAGCTTTCTTT. Translating gives CASRTGGTDTEAFF.

The CDR3 nucleotides are TGTGCCATCAGTGACACTAGCGGGGGACAAGAGACCCAGTACTTC. Translation gives CAISDTSGGQETQYF. This chain uses TRBV10-3 with TRBJ2-5; 11 bases align to TRBD2. CDR1 and CDR2 (germline): ENHRY, SYGVKD. The CDR3 runs to 15 residues. After removal of 3 bases from V and 2 bases from J, the junction contained 2 bases not matched to a gene.

This chain uses TRBV11-2 with TRBJ2-3; possible D gene TRBD2, 6 bases. Germline loops: CDR1 SGHAT, CDR2 FQNNGV. V was trimmed by 5 bases and J by 5 bases, leaving 11 bases between them. This CDR3 has 13 amino acids. The CDR3 sequence is CASSGRGGDTQYF. DNA of the CDR3: TGTGCCAGCAGCGGGCGGGGAGGAGATACGCAGTATTTT.

The rearrangement joins TRBV11-2 to TRBJ2-2; TRBD2 might be the D (5 bases). V lost 5 bases to trimming and J lost 5 bases, with 9 bases between them. The CDR3 covers 13 residues. Germline values: CDR1 SGHAT, CDR2 FQNNGV. The DNA for the CDR3 is TGTGCCAGCAGCCCCCGAGGGACCGGGGAGCTGTTTTTT. It translates to CASSPRGTGELFF.

The chain links TRBV28 to TRBJ2-1, with 7 bases fitting TRBD2. The CDR3 length is 16 residues. CDR1 and CDR2 (germline): MDHEN, SYDVKM. V lost 5 bases to trimming and J lost 2 bases; unmatched junction nucleotides: 9. CDR3 nucleotide sequence: TGTGCCAGCAGTCGCTCAGTGGGAGGGACCTACAATGAGCAGTTCTTC. It is translated as CASSRSVGGTYNEQFF.

This clone has only a few counts. Written as DNA, the CDR3 is TGTGCCACCAGTCGACAGGGCCACGAGCAGTACTTC. Its translation is CATSRQGHEQYF. V usage is TRBV24-1 and J usage is TRBJ2-7; 7 positions match TRBD1. CDR3 size: 12 residues. Germline loops: CDR1 KGHDR, CDR2 SFDVKD. V lost 6 bases and J lost 5; bases outside the gene matches: 3.

The gene calls are TRBV6-5 and TRBJ2-4; 7 nucleotides align to TRBD1. The germline V gene encodes CDR1 MNHEY and CDR2 SVGAGI. The CDR3 contains 13 residues. V dropped 6 bases and J dropped 11; count of bases not matched to a gene: 10. The CDR3 spells CASSIETGIVQYF. CDR3 DNA sequence: TGTGCCAGCAGCATTGAGACAGGGATCGTTCAGTACTTC.

V gene TRBV10-2 combines with J gene TRBJ1-1; D is perhaps TRBD1 (5 bases). This CDR3 has 13 amino acids. Germline CDR1 WSHSY, CDR2 SAAADI. V was clipped by 5 bases and J by 6 bases, with 13 bases between them. The CDR3 DNA reads TGCGCCAGCAGTATGACGGGGGACGCTGAAGCTTTCTTT. It is translated as CASSMTGDAEAFF.

The rearrangement joins TRBV7-9 to TRBJ1-3; 8 nucleotides agree with TRBD1. The CDR3 contains 15 residues. J lost 0 bases, V lost 3 bases, and 1 base had no gene match. Germline V gene lookup returns CDR1 SEHNR and CDR2 FQNEAQ (reference sequence). CDR3 loop: CASSLDRVSGNTIYF. CDR3 bases: TGTGCCAGCAGCTTGGACAGGGTCTCTGGAAACACCATATATTTT.

This rearrangement joins TRBV4-1 to TRBJ2-2; D is possibly TRBD1 (6 bases). The V gene lost 1 base and the J gene lost 4 bases, with 10 bases spanning the gap. This CDR3 region has 15 residues. The germline V gene has CDR1 MGHRA and CDR2 YSYEKL. Here the CDR3 DNA reads TGCGCCAGCAGCCAAGGGGGGCCGGGCACCGGGGAGCTGTTTTTT. It encodes CASSQGGPGTGELFF.

This chain joins TRBV19 and TRBJ1-6, with TRBD1 matching 9 bases. Trimming removed 2 bases from V and 6 bases from J; junction bases left unmatched: 5. The germline V gene encodes CDR1 LNHDA and CDR2 SQIVND (reference sequence). This CDR3 is 16 amino acids long. This CDR3 is CASSIKSDRGNSPLHF. CDR3 in DNA: TGTGCCAGTAGTATAAAGTCGGACAGGGGTAATTCACCCCTCCACTTT.